The next 3 T cell receptor beta chains were all read from a single sample in a study of shared clonotypes between healthy human individuals. Produced via immunoSEQ multiplex PCR; TCRdb's table is partial and in-frame only. The sample lists roughly 2 million clones, 95% occurring once. The sample taken for sequencing was naive CD4+ T cells sorted from blood. Specified subset: CD45RA+ positively selected. These receptor sequences come from a man younger than 35 in good health.

This chain connects TRBV29-1 to TRBJ2-1, with D perhaps matching TRBD1 or TRBD2 (7 bases each). V was clipped by 6 bases and J by 12 bases, with 21 bases between them. This CDR3 has 13 residues. Germline V gene data show CDR1 as SQVTM and CDR2 as ANQGSEA. Here the CDR3 DNA reads TGCAGCGTGTACCCTGCAGGGGGGGTGGTGCAGTTCTTC. It is translated as CSVYPAGGVVQFF.

The chain recombines TRBV2 with TRBJ1-4; D is uncertain. The V and J ends lost 10 bases and 0 bases respectively, with 9 bases between them. The CDR3 has 13 amino acids. Germline values: CDR1 SNHLY, CDR2 FYNNEI. The CDR3 bases are TGTGCCACCCGAGTTGCAACTAATGAAAAACTGTTTTTT. Residues: CATRVATNEKLFF.

Points on this clone: Other DNA sequences in this specimen translate into the identical CDR3. The chain is built from TRBV14 and TRBJ2-7, with a tentative D call TRBD2 (6 bases). Deletions cut 2 bases from V and 7 bases from J, with 12 bases between. Germline CDR1 and CDR2: SGHDN and FVKESK. The CDR3 spans 13 residues. Written as DNA, the CDR3 is TGTGCCAGCAGCCAAAGCAGGGCGGGAGAGCAGTACTTC. Its translation is CASSQSRAGEQYF. The variable domain in full, with the rest retrieved from reference TRBV14 and TRBJ2-7, is EAGVTQFPSHSVIEKGQTVTLRCDPISGHDNLYWYRRVMGKEIKFLLHFVKESKQDESGMPNNRFLAERTGGTYSTLKVQPAELEDSGVYFCASSQSRAGEQYFGPGTRLTVT.